This T cell receptor (beta chain) was recovered during a study of T cells after yellow fever vaccination. On the study more broadly: Those fractions that held only low numbers of cells were prepared using the SMART-Seq v4 Ultra Low Input RNA kit.

General observations from the study: Contamination by abundant bulk-population clonotypes could be present in FACS-sorted repertoires. The appearance of a small share of clonotypes in both CD4 and CD8 compartments was observed.

The ends were cut back, 6 bases at V and 2 bases at J, with 14 bases in the middle. The germline CDR1 and CDR2 sequences are MNHNS and SASEGT. This CDR3 has 14 residues. For this clonotype: Its antigen is as yet unknown.

As TCR cDNA was made by 5'RACE template switching, a universal primer site and UMIs were added. Each CDR3 protein gets one entry after TCRdb re-called the 5' RACE reads with MiXCR. The table records 200,000 to 250,000 distinct CDR3 sequences, 2.5% to 3.5% of them present only once. The receptor was derived from a young man who received the YFV17D yellow fever vaccine. Sample: CD4+ T cells sorted from PBMCs, taken 10 days after the yellow fever booster vaccination. V gene TRBV6-1 combines with J gene TRBJ2-7; D is possibly TRBD2 (6 bases). CDR3 protein: CASSWDPGAYEQYF. The CDR3 coding sequence is TGTGCCAGCAGCTGGGACCCGGGGGCCTACGAGCAGTACTTC.